This TCR beta chain is from a study of OX40 agonist ivuxolimab in advanced cancers. From germline, CDR1 is SGHAT and CDR2 FQNNGV. The length of the CDR3 is 15 residues. This table comes from immunoSEQ multiplex PCR, and its TCRdb copy is limited to in-frame clones, with some not included. The repertoire includes about 73,000 clones, 70% to 90% of them detected once, and about 0.75% sits in the top ten. As for this clone: The germline gene is not matched at one end of the junction; a read error may be the cause.

The sequence derives from an adult with an advanced solid tumor such as melanoma, head and neck, liver or kidney cancer. This material consisted of CD4+ or CD8+ T cells sorted from blood, taken in a trial of the OX40 agonist ivuxolimab. The gene calls are TRBV11-2 and TRBJ2-6; D not resolved. The CDR3 DNA reads TGTGCCAGCAGCATCACGACCAGAGACGACAAAGTCGGGCCATTC. This codes for CASSITTRDDKVGPF.